The 5 T cell receptor beta chains below all came from one sample that was sequenced in a study of Ad26.COV2.S vaccination and SARS-CoV-2 variants. Here immunoSEQ multiplex PCR was the method, and the copy in TCRdb shows in-frame clones only, minus some. The sample has 400,000 to 500,000 clones, roughly 89% seen once; the top ten hold roughly 2.5%. Stated treatment: some 20 received Ad26.COV2.S at low or high dose, single or two shots; about 5 received placebo; per-sample allocation not given. The samples were gathered on day 63 after the first injection of vaccine or placebo. The sequencing used peripheral blood, collected in a trial of Ad26.COV2.S vaccine versus placebo. The receptors here all came from a person between 18 and 65 years old who received the Ad26.COV2.S COVID-19 vaccine or a placebo.

Details on this clone: A junction end diverges from the germline sequence, so it may reflect a read error. The chain is built from TRBV5-1 and TRBJ2-2, with D unresolved. Germline V gives CDR1 SGHRS, CDR2 YFSETQ. The CDR3 has 14 amino acids. CDR3 loop: CANSPDLNTGELFF. CDR3 in DNA: TGCGCCAACAGCCCGGACCTCAACACCGGGGAGCTGTTTTTT. The variable domain in full, with the rest retrieved from reference TRBV5-1 and TRBJ2-2, is KAGVTQTPRYLIKTRGQQVTLSCSPISGHRSVSWYQQTPGQGLQFLFEYFSETQRNKGNFPGRFSGRQFSNSRSEMNVSTLELGDSALYLCANSPDLNTGELFFGEGSRLTVL.

The sample holds one count of this clone. The V call is TRBV5-6, the J call TRBJ2-7; 8 nucleotides align to TRBD2. Trimming took 4 bases from V and 2 from J; bases not matched to a gene: 14. The CDR3 loop spans 17 amino acids. CDR1 SGHDT and CDR2 YYEEEE come from the germline V gene. In nucleotides, the CDR3 is TGTGCCAGCAGCCTAGGAGGACTAGCCCTTAATCCCTACGAGCAGTACGTC. It encodes CASSLGGLALNPYEQYV.

The rearrangement joins TRBV3-1 (or the pseudogene TRBV3-2) to TRBJ1-3, with D unclear. CDR3 length equals 14 residues. The germline V gene encodes CDR1 LGHDT and CDR2 YNNKEL (reference sequence). Trimming pared 3 bases from V and 2 bases from J, leaving 8 bases between. CDR3 region: CASSHLGAGNTIYF. The CDR3 DNA is TGTGCCAGCAGCCACCTTGGTGCTGGAAACACCATATATTTT.

CDR3 sequence: CASSLGARGLWGTEAFF. The CDR3 nucleotides read TGTGCCAGCAGCTTAGGCGCCAGGGGGCTCTGGGGCACTGAAGCTTTCTTT. The rearrangement uses TRBV13 and TRBJ1-1; 8 nucleotides align to TRBD1. The CDR3 covers 17 residues. Germline V gene lookup returns CDR1 PRHDT and CDR2 FYEKMQ (reference sequence). Trimming removed 0 bases from V and 4 bases from J; junction bases left unmatched: 10.

The chain uses TRBV5-6 and TRBJ2-7; D is possibly TRBD1 (6 bases). V shed 4 bases and J shed 2 bases, with 13 bases lying between them. Germline CDR1 reads SGHDT; CDR2 reads YYEEEE. This CDR3 is 14 amino acids long. CDR3 amino acids: CASSGARTAYEQYV. The DNA of the CDR3 is TGTGCCAGCAGCGGAGCAAGGACAGCCTACGAGCAGTACGTC.